One sample yielded the 14 T cell receptor beta chains listed below, sequenced in a study of early T cells in non-severe SARS-CoV-2 infection. One entry per CDR3 protein results from TCRdb running MiXCR on the 5' RACE reads. The sample shows about 61,000 distinct CDR3 sequences, under 14% of them seen only once. Sequences were obtained from whole blood. All receptors come from an adult who was a healthcare worker with PCR-confirmed SARS-CoV-2 infection or an uninfected control (not recorded which).

Only a few counts were recorded for this clonotype. The chain joins TRBV6-6 to TRBJ1-2; D not certain. This CDR3 spans 12 amino acids. V was trimmed by 5 bases and J by 6 bases, leaving 10 bases between them. Per the germline V gene, CDR1 is MNHNY and CDR2 is SVGAGI (reference sequence). This chain's CDR3 is CASSAEEHGYTF. CDR3 DNA sequence: TGTGCCAGCAGTGCTGAAGAACATGGCTACACCTTC.

This clonotype has a count of ten or more. The V and J genes are TRBV7-3 and TRBJ2-2; the D is unclear. CDR1 SGHTA and CDR2 FQGTGA come from the germline V gene. The CDR3 length is 12 residues. V shed 2 bases and J shed 7 bases, with 5 bases lying between them. The CDR3 protein is CASSLPGGELFF. The DNA for the CDR3 is TGTGCCAGCAGCTTACCGGGCGGGGAGCTGTTTTTT.

The rearrangement uses TRBV7-3 and TRBJ2-7; 9 bases fit TRBD1. CDR1 and CDR2 from the germline V gene are SGHTA and FQGTGA. The CDR3 is made up of 13 amino acids. The V and J ends lost 4 bases and 5 bases, in that order; junction bases with no gene match: 3. In DNA, the CDR3 is TGTGCCAGCAGCTATGGACAGGGGAACGAGCAGTACTTC. Encoded protein: CASSYGQGNEQYF.

This clonotype was counted ten times or more. The rearrangement links TRBV4-3 to TRBJ1-6; D remains unclear. Per the germline V gene, CDR1 is LGHNA and CDR2 is YSLEER. Deletions cut 4 bases from V and 4 bases from J, with 14 bases between. The CDR3 is 16 amino acids. The CDR3 reads CASSRTPAEYNSPLHF. In DNA form, the CDR3 reads TGCGCCAGCAGCCGCACCCCGGCTGAGTATAATTCACCCCTCCACTTT.

This clonotype was seen ten or more times. The V and J genes are TRBV11-2 and TRBJ2-7; D is uncertain. The V gene lost 0 bases and the J gene lost 3 bases, with 6 bases spanning the gap. Germline V gives CDR1 SGHAT, CDR2 FQNNGV. The CDR3 consists of 13 residues. The CDR3, as DNA: TGTGCCAGCAGCTTAGACGACGGCTACGAGCAGTACTTC. Translation gives CASSLDDGYEQYF.

By share, this clonotype counts as medium-sized. The chain recombines TRBV7-3 with TRBJ2-3; perhaps D is TRBD1 or TRBD2 (5 bases each). Germline lookup yields CDR1 SGHTA and CDR2 FQGTGA. This CDR3 contains 15 residues. The V end lost 3 bases, the J end lost 2 bases, and 12 bases lay between the germline ends. The CDR3 bases are TGTGCCAGCAGCTTTTGGGGGAACCCCACAGATACGCAGTATTTT. It codes for CASSFWGNPTDTQYF.

This clonotype was seen ten or more times. The chain uses TRBV10-2 and TRBJ1-1; 8 bases match TRBD1. The CDR3 spans 14 residues. Germline V CDR1 and CDR2: WSHSY, SAAADI. The V segment lost 7 bases and the J segment 3 bases; nucleotides outside the gene matches: 7. The CDR3 DNA follows: TGCGCCAGCATCGGGCAGGGGGCCCACACTGAAGCTTTCTTT. It specifies CASIGQGAHTEAFF.

Many counts were recorded for this clonotype. The chain uses TRBV10-3 and TRBJ2-3; the D call may be TRBD1 or TRBD2 (5 bases each). Germline V gene sequence: CDR1 ENHRY, CDR2 SYGVKD. The CDR3 runs to 13 residues. V lost 0 bases to trimming and J lost 4 bases, with 5 bases between them. CDR3 nucleotides: TGTGCCATCAGTGAGTCGGGGGCAGATACGCAGTATTTT. Its translation is CAISESGADTQYF.

This clonotype was counted a few times. CDR3 residues: CASSEQENTEAFF. In DNA, the CDR3 is TGTGCCAGCAGTGAACAGGAAAACACTGAAGCTTTCTTT. This chain joins TRBV6-1 and TRBJ1-1; D unresolved. Germline CDR1 reads MNHNS; CDR2 reads SASEGT. The germline V and J ends were trimmed by 2 bases and 2 bases, with 6 bases remaining between them. The CDR3 consists of 13 residues.

This clonotype was seen ten or more times. The gene calls are TRBV7-6 and TRBJ2-3; D call uncertain. CDR3 length equals 14 residues. The V gene's germline CDR1 is SGHVS and CDR2 FNYEAQ. The V gene lost 1 base and the J gene lost 2 bases, with 7 bases spanning the gap. CDR3: CASSLGLNTDTQYF. Here the CDR3 DNA reads TGTGCCAGCAGCTTAGGACTTAACACAGATACGCAGTATTTT.

Many counts were recorded for this clonotype. The V call is TRBV3-1, the J call TRBJ2-7; 7 bases align to TRBD1. The CDR3 totals 16 residues. Germline assignment: CDR1 LGHDT and CDR2 YNNKEL (reference sequence). J was trimmed by 0 bases and V by 5 bases; bases with no gene match: 10. CDR3 sequence: CASSYLAQGRSYEQYF. The CDR3 DNA reads as TGTGCCAGCAGCTACCTCGCACAGGGGCGCTCCTACGAGCAGTACTTC.

The chain has TRBV7-2 and TRBJ1-2; 7 bases are shared with TRBD1. This CDR3 region has 15 residues. Germline V CDR1 and CDR2: SGHTA, FQGNSA. The V gene end was trimmed by 1 base and the J gene end by 3 bases; junction bases not matched to a gene: 5. The CDR3 loop is CASSLGQGLDYGYTF. DNA for the CDR3: TGTGCCAGCAGCTTAGGACAGGGCTTGGACTATGGCTACACCTTC. Using reference TRBV7-2 and TRBJ1-2 for the parts outside the CDR3, the full variable domain is GAGVSQSPSNKVTEKGKDVELRCDPISGHTALYWYRQSLGQGLEFLIYFQGNSAPDKSGLPSDRFSAERTGGSVSTLTIQRTQQEDSAVYLCASSLGQGLDYGYTFGSGTRLTVV.

The chain combines TRBV7-2 with TRBJ2-3; D unresolved. This CDR3 comprises 14 residues. CDR1 SGHTA and CDR2 FQGNSA come from the germline V gene. Trimming stripped 1 base from V and 3 bases from J, with 8 bases between. CDR3 DNA sequence: TGTGCCAGCAGCTTAGTGTCCCGAACAGATACGCAGTATTTT. This codes for CASSLVSRTDTQYF.

V gene TRBV7-6 combines with J gene TRBJ2-5; D not resolved. The length of the CDR3 is 13 residues. V lost 5 bases to trimming and J lost 1 base, with 8 bases between them. Germline V CDR1 and CDR2: SGHVS, FNYEAQ. The CDR3 DNA is TGTGCCAGCAGCCCCTCCCTCCAAGAGACCCAGTACTTC. Its translation is CASSPSLQETQYF.